These T cell receptor beta chains were read from a single sample in a study of blood T cell repertoires in COVID-19. Sequencing was performed with immunoSEQ multiplex PCR; in TCRdb, only in-frame clones are kept and a portion is missing. This sample yields approximately 240,000 clones, of which about 85% are seen a single time; 15% to 20% belongs to the top ten. The sequencing input was peripheral blood. These receptors originate from a woman aged 80 or older with active or convalescent COVID-19. Both conserved end residues are trimmed from each CDR3. Only part of the rows carry a size: once, few, many, or a class if the clone is expanded.

v_call	clone_size	j_call	cdr3_aa
TRBV5-8	.	TRBJ2-3	ASRARGSSTDTQY
TRBV2	many	TRBJ1-5	ASSEDSLNQPQH
TRBV10-3	.	TRBJ1-1	AIRGQGTNTEAF
TRBV6-1	.	TRBJ1-4	ASSVGGGRGNEKLF
TRBV9	.	TRBJ1-2	ASSVGQGVGYT
TRBV5-4	.	TRBJ2-7	ASRSQGSYEQY
TRBV6-6	.	TRBJ2-7	ASSPVSGTGVSEQY
TRBV2	.	TRBJ1-1	ASSGARGAF
TRBV5-1	few	TRBJ2-3	ASSLGEADTQY
TRBV7-9	.	TRBJ2-3	ASTDLAGDHPDTQY
TRBV9	.	TRBJ2-3	ASSVSGGGAVDTQY
TRBV14	.	TRBJ2-5	ASSHQDRGGGQETQY
TRBV7-9	few	TRBJ2-1	ASTWTSSYEQF
TRBV2	few	TRBJ1-5	ASSELPGQGAYSNQPQH
TRBV6-2/TRBV6-3	.	TRBJ2-7	ASSYSGGLGRYEQY
TRBV6-5	.	TRBJ2-5	ASGDRRETQY
TRBV9	.	TRBJ2-3	ASSVTGMDTQY
TRBV29-1	.	TRBJ1-1	SVEWGAGRDTEAF
TRBV15	.	TRBJ2-4	ATSSFGAGVAKNIQY
TRBV2	.	TRBJ2-3	ASSRDFTDTQY
TRBV19	.	TRBJ2-1	ASSMRYNEQF
TRBV5-5	.	TRBJ2-1	ASSSDNSQF